This record covers a single TCR beta chain. Method: immunoSEQ multiplex PCR; TCRdb's copy keeps in-frame clones and lacks some. The sample includes 850,000 to 1,100,000 clones, roughly 80% of them seen just once. The data originate from a study of shared clonotypes between healthy human individuals. Germline V CDR1 and CDR2: SGHRS, YFSETQ. Deletions cut 4 bases from V and 0 bases from J, with 17 bases between. The CDR3 spans 17 residues. The sample taken for sequencing was memory CD4+ T cells from PBMCs. Described subset: CD45RA-negative fraction. This chain connects TRBV5-1 to TRBJ1-3; D unclear. This TCR was sampled from a young man in good health. Some clones in this sample may be carry-over from other donors' samples. For the CDR3, the DNA is TGCGCCAGCAGCGGATTGGAGGGCTCTAGCTCTGGAAACACCATATATTTT. Its protein product is CASSGLEGSSSGNTIYF.